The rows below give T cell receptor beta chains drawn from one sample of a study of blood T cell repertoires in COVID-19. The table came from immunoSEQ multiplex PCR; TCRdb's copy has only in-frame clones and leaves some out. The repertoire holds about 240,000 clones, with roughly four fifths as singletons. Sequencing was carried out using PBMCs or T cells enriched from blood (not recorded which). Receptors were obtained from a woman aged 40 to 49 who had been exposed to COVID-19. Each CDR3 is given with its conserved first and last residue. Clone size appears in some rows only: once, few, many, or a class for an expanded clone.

CSAGQQDTQYF,TRBV20-1,NA,TRBJ2-3
CASSQSVDTQYF,TRBV3-1/TRBV3-2,NA,TRBJ2-3
CAISLPGTTYEQYF,TRBV10-3,NA,TRBJ2-7
CASSPSLGGGPEAFF,TRBV18,NA,TRBJ1-1
CASSPQPGQAYGYTF,TRBV28,NA,TRBJ1-2
CASSQGYRRTYGYTF,TRBV4-3,NA,TRBJ1-2
CASRVRTGENDEQFF,TRBV6-5,once,TRBJ2-1
CASRLGTVQETQYF,TRBV7-9,NA,TRBJ2-5
CARIDWGVEGYTF,TRBV12-3/TRBV12-4,NA,TRBJ1-2
CAWSVFSGGVTDTQYF,TRBV30,NA,TRBJ2-3
CASSLTSPGQGNLEAFF,TRBV18,NA,TRBJ1-1
CASSVSGTGNYGYTF,TRBV9,NA,TRBJ1-2
CASGPGQGWAEKLFF,TRBV12-5,NA,TRBJ1-4
CASSSAGEQFF,TRBV6-2/TRBV6-3,once,TRBJ2-1
CASSPSDRVGPYTEQYF,TRBV3-1/TRBV3-2,NA,TRBJ2-7
CASRNARNYYGYTF,TRBV28,NA,TRBJ1-2
CASSLRVAGGNTDTQYF,TRBV3-1/TRBV3-2,NA,TRBJ2-3
CASSYPTGNTGELFF,TRBV6-6,NA,TRBJ2-2
CASSLTGGRDEQYF,TRBV7-3,once,TRBJ2-7
CAISETDRVPNQPQHF,TRBV10-3,NA,TRBJ1-5
CASTTGQTTEAFF,TRBV3-1/TRBV3-2,NA,TRBJ1-1
CASSLGASGGTATDTQYF,TRBV5-1,NA,TRBJ2-3
CASSGDRDGNQPQHF,TRBV19,NA,TRBJ1-5
CASSSNPDRANTGELFF,TRBV7-8,NA,TRBJ2-2
CASSLSGVQGARGYTF,TRBV28,NA,TRBJ1-2
CASSLNPGQGGNTIYF,TRBV7-3,NA,TRBJ1-3